Listed below are T cell receptor beta chains from one sample, sequenced in a study of early T cells in non-severe SARS-CoV-2 infection. TCRdb re-called the 5' RACE reads with MiXCR, one entry per CDR3 protein. The sample records 30,000 or so distinct CDR3 sequences, roughly 5.6% being singletons. Sequencing was performed on whole blood. These receptors were taken from an adult who was a healthcare worker with PCR-confirmed SARS-CoV-2 infection or an uninfected control (not recorded which). Each CDR3 is given with its conserved first and last residue. D genes are given only for firm matches. A row's size may be missing; if present it is once, few, many or a size class.

abundance	v_gene	j_gene	d_gene	CDR3nt	CDR3aa
many	TRBV20-1	TRBJ2-7	TRBD1	TGCAGTGCAAAACCGGGACAGGGGTGGGACGAGCAGTACTTC	CSAKPGQGWDEQYF
few	TRBV20-1	TRBJ2-6	TRBD1	TGCAGTGCCTCCGGACAGGCCGGGGCCAACGTCCTGACTTTC	CSASGQAGANVLTF
many	TRBV29-1	TRBJ2-7	TRBD2	TGCAGCGTTGATCGGGCCAGTATAGCGGGAGGGCCCTACGAGCAGTACTTC	CSVDRASIAGGPYEQYF
many	TRBV20-1	TRBJ2-7	.	TGCAGTGCTAAGGGAAGGAGCTCCTACGAGCAGTACTTC	CSAKGRSSYEQYF
few	TRBV11-2	TRBJ2-5	.	TGTGCCAGCAGCTTAATGGAGACCCAGTACTTC	CASSLMETQYF
many	TRBV3-1	TRBJ2-5	.	TGTGCCAGCAGCCGGGCCGGGGGGACCCAGTACTTC	CASSRAGGTQYF
many	TRBV11-2	TRBJ2-4	.	TGTGCCAGCAGCTTAGTCACCGGACTCCCAGACATTCAGTACTTC	CASSLVTGLPDIQYF
many	TRBV5-4	TRBJ2-2	.	TGTGCCAGCAGCTTGGTTGAGGACGGGGAGCTGTTTTTT	CASSLVEDGELFF
medium-sized	TRBV7-2	TRBJ1-1	.	TGTGCCAGCAGCTTGACGCGGGGAGACACTGAAGCTTTCTTT	CASSLTRGDTEAFF
many	TRBV9	TRBJ2-6	TRBD1	TGTGCCAGCAGCGTAGGAGGGGGCGCCGGGGCCAACGTCCTGACTTTC	CASSVGGGAGANVLTF
.	TRBV7-6	TRBJ2-5	TRBD1	TGTGCCAGCAGCCCTAGGACAGGACTCCAAGAGACCCAGTACTTC	CASSPRTGLQETQYF
.	TRBV7-2	TRBJ2-7	.	TGTGCCAGCAGCTTAGGGGGACTTGTCTCCGGAGAGCAGTACTTC	CASSLGGLVSGEQYF
.	TRBV28	TRBJ2-7	TRBD1	TGTGCCAGCAGTCCGGGACAGGGGGTCTACGAGCAGTACTTC	CASSPGQGVYEQYF
many	TRBV6-6	TRBJ2-3	.	TGTGCCAGCAGCTCCCCGGCGGGGTTAACAGATACGCAGTATTTT	CASSSPAGLTDTQYF
few	TRBV6-2/TRBV6-3	TRBJ2-1	.	TGTGCCAGCAGTCATGGGACAGAGCAGTTCTTC	CASSHGTEQFF
many	TRBV6-6	TRBJ2-5	TRBD1	TGTGCCAGCAGACCTGGACAGGGCCCCACCCAGTACTTC	CASRPGQGPTQYF
few	TRBV9	TRBJ2-1	.	TGTGCCAGCAGCGTAGAGGGCGGTTTGAGCTCCTACAATGAGCAGTTCTTC	CASSVEGGLSSYNEQFF
many	TRBV6-4	TRBJ2-1	.	TGTGCCAGCAGTGAAACCCACTACAATGAGCAGTTCTTC	CASSETHYNEQFF
many	TRBV7-6	TRBJ1-2	.	TGTGCCAGCAGCTTATCAGGAGGGGTGGATGGCTACACCTTC	CASSLSGGVDGYTF
many	TRBV6-2/TRBV6-3	TRBJ1-3	.	TGTGCCAGCAGTTACTCGAGATCCAGGGTCAGTGGAAACACCATATATTTT	CASSYSRSRVSGNTIYF
many	TRBV7-9	TRBJ2-2	.	TGTGCCAGCAGTCGCGAGGCAATCCGCACCGGGGAGCTGTTTTTT	CASSREAIRTGELFF
.	TRBV2	TRBJ1-2	.	TGTGCCAGCAGTGAACGGGGGGTAGAAGGCTACACCTTC	CASSERGVEGYTF
.	TRBV27	TRBJ2-3	.	TGTGCCAGCAGTTTGGCAAGGATCACAGATACGCAGTATTTT	CASSLARITDTQYF
many	TRBV5-1	TRBJ2-3	.	TGCGCCAGCAGCTTGGAAGGGGTGGGATTCACAGATACGCAGTATTTT	CASSLEGVGFTDTQYF
many	TRBV29-1	TRBJ2-1	.	TGCAGCGTCGGGACGGTACTCGGTAGTGAGCAGTTCTTC	CSVGTVLGSEQFF
many	TRBV7-2	TRBJ2-5	.	TGTGCCAGCAGCGACTCCGGGACTGTGTACCAAGAGACCCAGTACTTC	CASSDSGTVYQETQYF
few	TRBV4-1	TRBJ1-5	.	TGCGCCAGCAGCCAAGCATCCGGCAGGCAGCCCCAGCATTTT	CASSQASGRQPQHF
many	TRBV2	TRBJ2-7	TRBD1	TGTGCCAGCAGCATAGCGGACAGGGCGGGGGAGCAGTACTTC	CASSIADRAGEQYF
many	TRBV20-1	TRBJ2-3	.	TGCAGTGCACCGGGACACCACAGCACAGATACGCAGTATTTT	CSAPGHHSTDTQYF
many	TRBV18	TRBJ2-1	TRBD2	TGTGCCAGCTCACCGGGACTAGGAACTAACAATGAGCAGTTCTTC	CASSPGLGTNNEQFF
many	TRBV18	TRBJ2-7	.	TGTGCCAGCTCACCGACAGGCCTTAGGTACGAGCAGTACTTC	CASSPTGLRYEQYF
many	TRBV5-1	TRBJ1-5	.	TGCGCCAGCAGCTTGGATGGGGGTAGCAATCAGCCCCAGCATTTT	CASSLDGGSNQPQHF
many	TRBV27	TRBJ2-7	TRBD1	TGTGCCAGCAGGCTGACAGGGGAACTGAACGAGCAGTACTTC	CASRLTGELNEQYF
many	TRBV14	TRBJ2-2	.	TGTGCCAGCAGCCCCTGGGACGGTGGCACCGGGGAGCTGTTTTTT	CASSPWDGGTGELFF
many	TRBV19	TRBJ1-4	.	TGTGCCAGTAGTATAGTCGGGGCAACTAATGAAAAACTGTTTTTT	CASSIVGATNEKLFF
many	TRBV3-1	TRBJ2-2	.	TGTGCCAGCAGCCAAGCCGGGCGAGTCACCGGGGAGCTGTTTTTT	CASSQAGRVTGELFF
few	TRBV29-1	TRBJ1-2	.	TGCAGCGTGAGACCCGGGCTAGGCTATGGCTACACCTTC	CSVRPGLGYGYTF